The next 10 T cell receptor beta chains were all read from a single sample in a study of blood T cell repertoires in COVID-19. Here immunoSEQ multiplex PCR was the method, and the copy in TCRdb shows in-frame clones only, minus some. The sample lists around 210,000 clones, 65% to 90% seen once, with 4.5% to 5.5% in the top ten. The source material was peripheral blood. The source is a man aged 50 or older with COVID-19, enrolled during active disease.

The rearrangement joins TRBV12-3 or TRBV12-4 to TRBJ2-7; TRBD1 aligns across 9 bases. After removal of 6 bases from V and 4 bases from J, the junction contained 4 bases not matched to a gene. The CDR3 is made up of 13 amino acids. CDR3 region: CASRTGQGYEQYF. CDR3 sequence (DNA): TGTGCCAGCAGGACTGGACAGGGGTACGAGCAGTACTTC.

The CDR3 DNA reads as TGCGCCAGCAGCCAAGCGGACAGGGGATATCAGCCCCAGCATTTT. Translation gives CASSQADRGYQPQHF. The chain is built from TRBV4-1 and TRBJ1-5; 9 bases line up with TRBD1. With V trimmed by 1 base and J by 5 bases, 3 bases remained unmatched. The CDR3 extends over 15 amino acids. Germline V gene sequence: CDR1 MGHRA, CDR2 YSYEKL.

The rearrangement uses TRBV7-2 and TRBJ1-1; D possibly corresponds to TRBD1 (5 bases). Per the germline V gene, CDR1 is SGHTA and CDR2 is FQGNSA. This CDR3 has 11 residues. Trimming took off 7 bases at V and 5 bases at J, with 8 bases between the two ends. The CDR3 region has the DNA TGTGCCAGCAACCAGGGTACTGAAGCTTTCTTT. Protein sequence: CASNQGTEAFF.

A single count supports this clone. The V and J genes are TRBV9 and TRBJ2-1, with a possible D match to TRBD1 (6 bases). The CDR3 has 14 amino acids. Germline V gives CDR1 SGDLS, CDR2 YYNGEE. V lost 2 bases and J lost 3, with 9 bases in between. The CDR3 coding sequence is TGTGCCAGCAGCGTCCAGGGGCACTACAATGAGCAGTTCTTC. It codes for CASSVQGHYNEQFF.

CDR3 sequence (DNA): TGTGCCAGCAGTACTAGCGGGGGGGACACCGGGGAGCTGTTTTTT. Translation gives CASSTSGGDTGELFF. The chain recombines TRBV4-2 with TRBJ2-2; 13 bases are shared with TRBD2. This CDR3 comprises 15 residues. Germline V gives CDR1 LGHNA, CDR2 YNFKEQ. The junction had 1 base not matched to a gene; V was cut back by 6 bases and J by 3 bases.

The chain uses TRBV6-5 and TRBJ1-2; 7 bases are shared with TRBD1. There are 13 residues in the CDR3. The junction had 8 bases not matched to a gene; V was cut back by 6 bases and J by 7 bases. From germline, CDR1 is MNHEY and CDR2 SVGAGI. CDR3 sequence reads: CASRDRMWSGYTF. The CDR3 bases are TGTGCCAGCAGGGACAGGATGTGGAGTGGCTACACCTTC.

The chain employs TRBV6-5 and TRBJ1-1; the D gene is possibly TRBD1 (6 bases). V was cut by 7 bases and J by 3 bases, with 12 bases left in between. In germline, CDR1 is MNHEY, CDR2 SVGAGI. This CDR3 is 13 amino acids long. The CDR3 spells CASKTSGDTEAFF. CDR3 in DNA: TGTGCCAGCAAAACTTCAGGGGACACTGAAGCTTTCTTT.

V is TRBV6-1 and J is TRBJ1-5, with D possibly TRBD1 on 6 matching bases. V was shortened by 2 bases and J by 6 bases, with 20 bases between the two germline ends. The CDR3 runs to 17 residues. Germline lookup yields CDR1 MNHNS and CDR2 SASEGT. The CDR3 here is CASSEIGARGRGQPQHF. CDR3 DNA sequence: TGTGCCAGCAGTGAAATCGGGGCCCGGGGCAGGGGTCAGCCCCAGCATTTT.

This clone was observed a few times. The V call is TRBV6-5, the J call TRBJ1-3; D is possibly TRBD1 (5 bases). CDR1 and CDR2 from the germline V gene are MNHEY and SVGAGI. The V end was cut by 0 bases, the J end by 4 bases, with 10 bases between. This CDR3 spans 15 amino acids. In DNA form, the CDR3 reads TGTGCCAGCAGTTACTCGATGGGGGGAGGAAACACCATATATTTT. Translating it yields CASSYSMGGGNTIYF.

V gene TRBV27 combines with J gene TRBJ2-7; a weak D match, TRBD2 (5 bases). V was cut by 5 bases and J by 2 bases, with 13 bases left in between. The CDR3 totals 14 residues. The germline gives CDR1 MNHEY, CDR2 SMNVEV (reference sequence). CDR3: CASSPTLVPYEQYF. The CDR3 nucleotides read TGTGCCAGCAGTCCCACACTAGTTCCCTACGAGCAGTACTTC.